A single sample gave rise to the 13 T cell receptor beta chains below, sequenced in a study of OX40 agonist ivuxolimab in advanced cancers. The assay was immunoSEQ multiplex PCR, and TCRdb's table has in-frame clones only and misses some. The data show approximately 70,000 clones, roughly 83% seen once. Sample: CD4+ or CD8+ T cells sorted from blood, taken in a trial of the OX40 agonist ivuxolimab. Source of these receptors: an adult with an advanced solid tumor such as melanoma, head and neck, liver or kidney cancer.

On this clone itself: Other DNA sequences from this sample encode an identical CDR3 as well. The V call is TRBV9, the J call TRBJ2-7, with D possibly matching TRBD1 (6 bases). The V gene lost 3 bases and the J gene lost 4 bases, with 8 bases spanning the gap. CDR1 SGDLS and CDR2 YYNGEE come from the germline V gene. The CDR3 sequence is 12 residues long. The CDR3 is CASSAQGYEQYF. The CDR3 nucleotides are TGTGCCAGCAGCGCACAGGGATACGAGCAGTACTTC.

The chain has TRBV18 and TRBJ2-7; TRBD1 is a possible D gene (6 bases). The CDR3 sequence is 14 residues long. Trimming took 6 bases from V and 3 from J, leaving 15 bases between them. Germline CDR1 KGHSH, CDR2 LQKENI. CDR3 in DNA: TGTGCCAGCTCCCGATCGACAGGCTACTACGAGCAGTACTTC. This gives the protein CASSRSTGYYEQYF.

The chain links TRBV19 to TRBJ1-5, with D possibly being TRBD1 (5 bases). The germline CDR1 and CDR2 sequences are LNHDA and SQIVND (reference sequence). V lost 1 base and J 2 bases, leaving 12 bases between the germline ends. The CDR3 is 16 residues long. This chain's CDR3 is CASSIAFAGGNQPQHF. CDR3 in DNA: TGTGCCAGTAGTATAGCGTTTGCGGGGGGCAATCAGCCCCAGCATTTT.

The rearrangement uses TRBV6-5 and TRBJ1-2; D unclear. Germline values: CDR1 MNHEY, CDR2 SVGAGI. V lost 6 bases and J lost 3, with 11 bases in between. CDR3 length: 13 amino acids. The CDR3, as DNA: TGTGCCAGCAGCCCTGATAAGCACTATGGCTACACCTTC. Amino acids: CASSPDKHYGYTF.

In its sample, this clone was seen a few times. The chain has TRBV7-9 and TRBJ2-5; D not certain. V lost 0 bases and J 5 bases, leaving 7 bases between the germline ends. This CDR3 is 13 amino acids long. The germline V gene has CDR1 SEHNR and CDR2 FQNEAQ (reference sequence). CDR3 DNA sequence: TGTGCCAGCAGCTTAGCACCTGGGGAGACCCAGTACTTC. Protein: CASSLAPGETQYF.

This clone was seen a few times. The chain carries TRBV7-9 and TRBJ1-6; 8 positions match TRBD1. V lost 1 base, J lost 7 bases, and 6 bases stayed unmatched. Germline CDR1 and CDR2: SEHNR and FQNEAQ (reference sequence). This CDR3 comprises 16 residues. This CDR3 reads CASSLVWGQANSPLHF. The CDR3 bases are TGTGCCAGCAGCTTAGTTTGGGGACAGGCGAATTCACCCCTCCACTTT.

J is TRBJ2-5 and V is TRBV30; D possibly corresponds to TRBD2 (6 bases). The end of the DNA is better explained by TRBJ2-7, so the J call may be wrong. From germline, CDR1 is GTSNPN and CDR2 SVGIG (reference sequence). The CDR3 consists of 14 residues. CDR3 sequence reads: CAWSVRRDLSEQYF. The CDR3 DNA follows: TGTGCCTGGAGTGTTCGGAGGGACCTCTCCGAGCAGTACTTC.

The table lists this clone with many counts. The V call is TRBV7-2, the J call TRBJ2-1; the D is unclear. From germline, CDR1 is SGHTA and CDR2 FQGNSA. The V and J ends lost 5 bases and 0 bases respectively, with 5 bases between them. This CDR3 comprises 13 residues. CDR3 DNA sequence: TGTGCCAGCAGCCCTAGCTCCTACAATGAGCAGTTCTTC. It encodes CASSPSSYNEQFF.

This clone has just one count. The chain links TRBV4-1 to TRBJ2-7, with D unresolved. Trimming shortened V by 0 bases and J by 0 bases, and 12 bases separated the two germline ends. Germline V gene data show CDR1 as MGHRA and CDR2 as YSYEKL. The CDR3 length is 16 residues. DNA of the CDR3: TGCGCCAGCAGCCAAGAAGACGGACCGCACTCCTACGAGCAGTACTTC. It yields the protein CASSQEDGPHSYEQYF.

The chain joins TRBV19 to TRBJ2-1; either TRBD1 or TRBD2 may fit D (5 bases each). This CDR3 region has 16 residues. Looked up from germline, CDR1 is LNHDA and CDR2 is SQIVND (reference sequence). V was cut by 4 bases and J by 7 bases, with 20 bases left in between. The CDR3 protein is CASSNFRDLGTNEQFF. The CDR3 DNA reads as TGTGCCAGTAGTAATTTTCGGGATCTCGGGACGAATGAGCAGTTCTTC.

In regard to this clone: At the DNA level, this CDR3 is encoded by other sequences in the same sample as well. The CDR3 nucleotides are TGTGCCATCAGTGAGGCGGACAGCGGCCCTGCACAAGAGACCCAGTACTTC. Residues: CAISEADSGPAQETQYF. The rearrangement links TRBV10-3 to TRBJ2-5, with D possibly TRBD1 on 6 matching bases. CDR1 is ENHRY and CDR2 is SYGVKD in the germline V gene. CDR3 size: 17 residues. Deletions cut 2 bases from V and 2 bases from J, with 18 bases between.

The rearrangement links TRBV7-2 to TRBJ1-4, with D unclear. Germline V gene data show CDR1 as SGHTA and CDR2 as FQGNSA. This CDR3 comprises 12 residues. Trimming left V 2 bases short and J 7 bases short, with 5 bases between. DNA for the CDR3: TGTGCCAGCAGCTTAATTGGTGAAAAACTGTTTTTT. This codes for CASSLIGEKLFF.

The chain links TRBV18 to TRBJ1-1; D may be TRBD1 (5 bases). Trimming removed 3 bases at V and 2 bases at J, with 13 bases between. The CDR3 runs 15 residues. Germline CDR1 reads KGHSH; CDR2 reads LQKENI. The CDR3 spells CASSPGAALNTEAFF. The DNA of the CDR3 is TGTGCCAGCTCACCCGGGGCAGCCTTAAACACTGAAGCTTTCTTT.